The rows below give T cell receptor beta chains drawn from one sample of a study of regulatory T cells in long-lasting Graves disease. TCRdb re-called the multiplex PCR reads with MiXCR, one entry per CDR3 protein. The sample carries 500,000 to 700,000 distinct CDR3 sequences, roughly 15% recorded once. The same specimen was also included in a second study, on T cells in Graves' hyperthyroidism and ophthalmopathy.

Sequencing used peripheral blood mononuclear cells (PBMCs), obtained at new diagnosis, from a patient treated with antithyroid drugs. The receptors here all came from a woman between 25 and 40 years old with Graves disease. CDR3s include the opening cysteine and the closing phenylalanine or tryptophan. A D gene is named only where the DNA matches it firmly. Clone size, where shown, is once, few, many, or a class for clones that have expanded.

J gene	clone size	D gene	V gene	CDR3 DNA	CDR3 protein
TRBJ2-3	many	TRBD2	TRBV28	TGTGCCAGCAGTTTCCCGGGACTAGCATCAGATACGCAGTATTTT	CASSFPGLASDTQYF
TRBJ2-1	few	-	TRBV2	TGTGCCAGCAGTGAATCGGTCAACTACAATGAGCAGTTCTTC	CASSESVNYNEQFF
TRBJ2-1	many	-	TRBV3-1	TGTGCCAGCAGCCAATCCGCCAGGGAGCAGTTCTTC	CASSQSAREQFF
TRBJ2-4	many	-	TRBV11-2	TGTGCCAGCAGCTTAGCTAGCATGAACATTCAGTACTTC	CASSLASMNIQYF
TRBJ1-6	-	-	TRBV4-1	TGCGCCAGCAGCCTCCTCGGAGGGCTAGGGGTTTCACCCCTCCACTTT	CASSLLGGLGVSPLHF
TRBJ1-2	few	-	TRBV9	TGTGCCAGCAGCGTAGTAACGGGAACCATTGGCTACACCTTC	CASSVVTGTIGYTF
TRBJ1-3	once	-	TRBV10-3	TGTGCCACCAGTGAGTCGACCGGCAGGGGAGCCGGAAACACCATATATTTT	CATSESTGRGAGNTIYF
TRBJ2-5	few	-	TRBV20-1	TGCAGTGCTCCGAGGGGGGAAGCACAAGAGACCCAGTACTTC	CSAPRGEAQETQYF
TRBJ2-7	many	TRBD2	TRBV27	TGTGCCAGCAGTGCCCTTGGGACTAGCGGCTACGAGCAGTACTTC	CASSALGTSGYEQYF
TRBJ2-7	-	TRBD1	TRBV20-1	TGCAGTGCGGGGACAGGGGGCCACGAGCAGTACTTC	CSAGTGGHEQYF
TRBJ1-1	-	-	TRBV6-5	TGTGCCAGCAGATACTCGGGGGTCAGTCCCTCAAAAGCTTTCTTT	CASRYSGVSPSKAFF
TRBJ2-7	-	-	TRBV5-6	TGTGCCAGCAGCAAGCCCTCGATCTACGAGCAGTACTTC	CASSKPSIYEQYF
TRBJ2-7	many	-	TRBV20-1	TGCAGTGCTTTTGACGGGAGCTCCTACGAGCAGTACTTC	CSAFDGSSYEQYF
TRBJ1-2	many	-	TRBV7-2	TGTGCCAGCAGCTTAAGTTTTTCAGACCTCCCCTATGGCTACACCTTC	CASSLSFSDLPYGYTF
TRBJ2-3	-	-	TRBV28	TGTGCCAGCAGTTTTCGCACAGGCGCGCAGTATTTT	CASSFRTGAQYF
TRBJ2-5	many	TRBD2	TRBV12-3/TRBV12-4	TGTGCCAGCAGTGATAAAGCGGGAAGGCAAGAGACCCAGTACTTC	CASSDKAGRQETQYF
TRBJ1-2	few	TRBD1	TRBV28	TGTGCCAGCAGTTGGGGGGGACAGCTGTATGGCTACACCTTC	CASSWGGQLYGYTF
TRBJ2-1	few	TRBD2	TRBV5-1	TGCGCCAGCAGCTTGGCCATAGCGGGAGCTGTAGTAACTAATGAGCAGTTCTTC	CASSLAIAGAVVTNEQFF
TRBJ2-2	few	TRBD2	TRBV5-1	TGCGCCAGCAGCTCGAGGACTAGCGACACCGGGGAGCTGTTTTTT	CASSSRTSDTGELFF
TRBJ1-4	few	-	TRBV24-1	TGTGCCACCAGTCCCGGGATTTTTGTGGATGGTGTTAATGAAAAACTGTTTTTT	CATSPGIFVDGVNEKLFF
TRBJ1-5	few	-	TRBV12-3/TRBV12-4	TGTGCCAGCAGTTTTTCAGGGAACAATCAGCCCCAGCATTTT	CASSFSGNNQPQHF
TRBJ1-5	-	-	TRBV16	TGTGCCAGCAGCCAAACCAAGGACAGTGGAAATCAGCCCCAGCATTTT	CASSQTKDSGNQPQHF
TRBJ2-1	few	TRBD2	TRBV7-2	TGTGCCAGTCTGGGGAGGGGAGCAGGTGAGCAGTTCTTC	CASLGRGAGEQFF
TRBJ1-1	-	-	TRBV25-1	TGTGCCAGCAGTGAATCGGGGGGGCTGAAGAACACTGAAGCTTTCTTT	CASSESGGLKNTEAFF
TRBJ2-1	many	-	TRBV7-2	TGTGCCAGCAGCCTTCAGACCAGTGAGCAGTTCTTC	CASSLQTSEQFF
TRBJ2-7	many	-	TRBV10-2	TGCGCCAGCAGAAACCCGGTAGCGTCGCGCTCCTACGAGCAGTACTTC	CASRNPVASRSYEQYF
TRBJ1-2	-	TRBD1	TRBV28	TGTGCCAGCAGTTCCACGGACAGGGCCGCCTATGGCTACACCTTC	CASSSTDRAAYGYTF
TRBJ1-1	many	TRBD1	TRBV10-3	TGTGCCATCAGTGCTTCCCCCGGGACAGAGAACACTGAAGCTTTCTTT	CAISASPGTENTEAFF
TRBJ2-2	-	-	TRBV7-8	TGTGCCAGCAGCTCGGGTGTCGCGACGGGAAACACCGGGGAGCTGTTTTTT	CASSSGVATGNTGELFF
TRBJ2-7	few	TRBD2	TRBV10-3	TGTGCCATCAACATGGGACTAGCGGGATACGAGCAGTACTTC	CAINMGLAGYEQYF